The source of this T cell receptor (beta chain) is a study of blood T cell repertoires in COVID-19. Study information: Samples taken during acute and convalescent COVID-19 were collected in the United States, Italy and Spain.

The CDR3 runs to 15 residues. V was trimmed by 3 bases and J by 0 bases, leaving 9 bases between them. The germline gives CDR1 MDHEN, CDR2 SYDVKM. The assay was immunoSEQ multiplex PCR, and TCRdb's table has in-frame clones only and misses some. The profile shows some 200,000 clones, approximately 86% of them singletons. Sequencing was done on a sample of peripheral blood. The chain employs TRBV28 and TRBJ2-4, with D unresolved. The clonotype was recovered from a man aged 35 to 55 with active or convalescent COVID-19. Written as DNA, the CDR3 is TGTGCCAGCAGTTTTAGTGACTTAGCCAAAAACATTCAGTACTTC. Translating it yields CASSFSDLAKNIQYF.